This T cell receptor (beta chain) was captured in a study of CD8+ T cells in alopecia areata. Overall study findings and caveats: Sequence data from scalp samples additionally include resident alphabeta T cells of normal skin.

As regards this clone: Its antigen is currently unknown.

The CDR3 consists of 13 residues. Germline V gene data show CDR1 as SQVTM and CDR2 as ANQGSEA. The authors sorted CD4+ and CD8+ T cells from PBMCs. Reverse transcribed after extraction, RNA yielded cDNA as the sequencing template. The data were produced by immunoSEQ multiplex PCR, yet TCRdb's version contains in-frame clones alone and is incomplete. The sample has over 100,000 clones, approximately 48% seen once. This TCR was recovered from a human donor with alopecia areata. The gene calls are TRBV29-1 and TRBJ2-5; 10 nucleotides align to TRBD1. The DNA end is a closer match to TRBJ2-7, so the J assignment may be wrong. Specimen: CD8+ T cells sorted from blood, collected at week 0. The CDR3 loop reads CSVEGTGDYEQYF. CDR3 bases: TGCAGCGTGGAGGGGACAGGGGACTACGAGCAGTACTTC.